A single sample is the source of the 16 T cell receptor beta chains below, sequenced in a study of cytomegalovirus exposure and HLA in healthy donors. The PCR was carried out with 60 Vbeta primers and 13 Jbeta primers. Using immunoSEQ multiplex PCR, the repertoire was profiled, and TCRdb retains in-frame clones only, with some absent. Among about 100,000 clones listed, around 74% were seen once. The sample was PBMCs. These receptor sequences come from a female donor in good health and CMV-seropositive.

The chain employs TRBV4-1 and TRBJ1-5, with a tentative D call TRBD1 (5 bases). Germline CDR1 is MGHRA and CDR2 is YSYEKL. There are 15 residues in the CDR3. V was clipped by 2 bases and J by 2 bases, with 10 bases between them. The CDR3, as DNA: TGCGCCAGCAGCCAACGACAAGGGGGCAATCAGCCCCAGCATTTT. It specifies CASSQRQGGNQPQHF.

V and J are TRBV28 and TRBJ1-2, with a possible D match to TRBD1 (6 bases). There are 13 residues in the CDR3. The V gene lost 7 bases and the J gene lost 1 base, with 10 bases spanning the gap. Germline assignment: CDR1 MDHEN and CDR2 SYDVKM. The CDR3 loop is CASTLDSNYGYTF. DNA of the CDR3: TGTGCCAGCACCCTGGACAGTAACTATGGCTACACCTTC.

This clone was detected a few times. The chain joins TRBV25-1 to TRBJ1-2; possible D gene TRBD1, 5 bases. Trimming shortened V by 2 bases and J by 4 bases, and 14 bases separated the two germline ends. The length of the CDR3 is 15 residues. CDR1 and CDR2 (germline): MGHDK, SYGVNS. The CDR3 bases are TGTGCCAGCAGTGAAAGGGGCAGGGTCCGCTATGGCTACACCTTC. This gives the protein CASSERGRVRYGYTF.

The rearrangement uses TRBV5-8 and TRBJ1-2; 9 bases match TRBD1. The CDR3 runs 15 residues. With 4 bases clipped from V and 0 bases from J, the junction kept 4 bases outside the gene matches. From germline, CDR1 is SGHTS and CDR2 YDEGEE. As DNA, the CDR3 is TGTGCCAGCAGCCTACAGGGGGCCCCTAACTATGGCTACACCTTC. Translation gives CASSLQGAPNYGYTF. Full variable domain (rest looked up from reference TRBV5-8 and TRBJ1-2): EAGVTQSPTHLIKTRGQQATLRCSPISGHTSVYWYQQALGLGLQFLLWYDEGEERNRGNFPPRFSGRQFPNYSSELNVNALELEDSALYLCASSLQGAPNYGYTFGSGTRLTVV.

The chain is built from TRBV25-1 and TRBJ2-5; D is possibly TRBD1 (6 bases). The V gene lost 9 bases and the J gene lost 3 bases, with 17 bases spanning the gap. The germline V gene encodes CDR1 MGHDK and CDR2 SYGVNS. The CDR3 is 14 residues long. CDR3 loop: CARRGRTAEETQYF. In DNA, the CDR3 is TGTGCCAGAAGGGGTAGGACAGCAGAAGAGACCCAGTACTTC.

This sequence joins TRBV7-3 and TRBJ2-3; 9 nucleotides match TRBD2. The CDR3 is 14 amino acids. Germline V gene data show CDR1 as SGHTA and CDR2 as FQGTGA. The ends lost 5 bases at V and 4 bases at J; junction bases unmatched: 4. The CDR3 here is CASSPSGIPDTQYF. The CDR3 nucleotides read TGTGCCAGCAGCCCTAGCGGGATCCCAGATACGCAGTATTTT.

The chain couples TRBV7-2 to TRBJ1-2; a weak D match, TRBD1 (5 bases). V shed 5 bases and J shed 8 bases, with 15 bases lying between them. The CDR3 is made up of 13 amino acids. Germline CDR1 SGHTA, CDR2 FQGNSA. The CDR3 coding sequence is TGTGCCAGCAGCCCCCGACAGAGAGGCGGCTACACCTTC. Translated, it gives CASSPRQRGGYTF.

This clone was observed many times. The chain uses TRBV6-1 and TRBJ2-3; TRBD2 matches at 9 bases. The CDR3 totals 15 residues. Germline CDR1 and CDR2: MNHNS and SASEGT. The junction had 0 bases not matched to a gene; V was cut back by 1 base and J by 1 base. CDR3 amino acids: CASSEVAGGTDTQYF. In DNA form, the CDR3 reads TGTGCCAGCAGTGAAGTAGCGGGGGGCACAGATACGCAGTATTTT.

The chain combines TRBV6-4 with TRBJ2-7; D may be TRBD1 (6 bases). The CDR3 covers 14 residues. Per the germline V gene, CDR1 is MRHNA and CDR2 is SNTAGT. V was trimmed by 0 bases and J by 1 base, leaving 7 bases between them. CDR3 nucleotides: TGTGCCAGCAGTGACTCCACAGGGTCCTACGAGCAGTACTTC. Translation gives CASSDSTGSYEQYF.

The chain is built from TRBV5-4 and TRBJ2-7, with 9 bases fitting TRBD1. Trimming cost V 3 bases and J 7 bases; bases outside gene matches: 8. This CDR3 is built from 14 residues. Germline V gene lookup returns CDR1 SGHNT and CDR2 YYREEE (reference sequence). The DNA of the CDR3 is TGTGCCAGCAGCTCCTGGGACAGGGAGGGAGAGCAGTACTTC. Amino acid sequence: CASSSWDREGEQYF.

The rearrangement uses TRBV9 and TRBJ1-2; 10 bases are shared with TRBD1. CDR1 and CDR2 (germline): SGDLS, YYNGEE. The CDR3 covers 15 residues. The ends lost 3 bases at V and 6 bases at J; junction bases unmatched: 8. The CDR3 reads CASSDGDRGRDGYTF. In DNA form, the CDR3 reads TGTGCCAGCAGCGACGGGGACAGGGGACGAGATGGCTACACCTTC.

This rearrangement joins TRBV6-1 to TRBJ1-5, with D tentatively TRBD1 (5 bases). Germline CDR1 and CDR2: MNHNS and SASEGT. Trimming removed 4 bases from V and 2 bases from J, with 12 bases in between. This CDR3 region has 15 residues. The chain's CDR3 is CASSAVGGGNQPQHF. CDR3 sequence (DNA): TGTGCCAGCAGTGCGGTTGGGGGGGGCAATCAGCCCCAGCATTTT.

The chain has TRBV7-9 and TRBJ1-1, with TRBD1 as a possible D gene (6 bases). The CDR3 is made up of 14 amino acids. CDR1 SEHNR and CDR2 FQNEAQ come from the germline V gene (reference sequence). The ends were cut back, 0 bases at V and 6 bases at J, with 11 bases in the middle. CDR3 bases: TGTGCCAGCAGCTTAGCTATGGGGGCGCCTGAAGCTTTCTTT. Residues: CASSLAMGAPEAFF.

About this clone itself: The identical CDR3 is also encoded by other nucleotide sequences in the sample. The chain combines TRBV10-3 with TRBJ1-1; TRBD1 matches 10 bases. Trimming removed 6 bases from V and 3 bases from J; junction bases left unmatched: 4. Germline V gene sequence: CDR1 ENHRY, CDR2 SYGVKD. The CDR3 totals 14 residues. The CDR3 DNA is TGTGCCATCAGGGACAGGGGGGGGGACACTGAAGCTTTCTTT. This encodes CAIRDRGGDTEAFF.

The gene calls are TRBV30 and TRBJ2-1; 7 nucleotides line up with TRBD1. Trimming took 3 bases from V and 3 from J; bases not matched to a gene: 5. CDR1 and CDR2 (germline): GTSNPN, SVGIG (reference sequence). This CDR3 is built from 14 residues. The DNA of the CDR3 is TGTGCCTGGAGCCTCGGGACAGACTACAATGAGCAGTTCTTC. It translates to CAWSLGTDYNEQFF.

This clone was observed a few times. This chain connects TRBV6-6 to TRBJ2-3, with D possibly TRBD2 on 6 matching bases. The CDR3 has 16 residues. V shed 2 bases and J shed 1 base, with 13 bases lying between them. Germline CDR1 reads MNHNY; CDR2 reads SVGAGI (reference sequence). CDR3 residues: CASSYTLSGGTDTQYF. The CDR3, as DNA: TGTGCCAGCAGTTACACGCTTAGCGGAGGCACAGATACGCAGTATTTT.